This T cell receptor beta chain emerged from a study of T cells in Graves' hyperthyroidism and ophthalmopathy. Notes on the study in general: Most clonotypes expanded in thyroid above 0.001 were likewise present in blood.

RNA transcripts served as the template for amplifying TCR beta CDR3 regions. HTBI primers were used for first-round RT-PCR of the TCR CDR3. TCRdb recomputed calls from the multiplex PCR reads with MiXCR, one row per CDR3 protein. This table has under 450,000 distinct CDR3 sequences, 17% appearing once. Hyperthyroidism was newly diagnosed in patients aged 18 to 65 (duration under 2 months). Pregnant or lactating patients were excluded, as were those with uncontrolled infection or other autoimmune disease. In making diagnoses, clinical symptoms, serum thyroxine and TRAb, thyroid ultrasound and orbital computed tomography were all used. A note on this clonotype: The antigen is undetermined.

The germline V gene has CDR1 MNHNY and CDR2 SVGAGI (reference sequence). The V and J ends lost 0 bases and 0 bases respectively, with 11 bases between them. The CDR3 extends over 16 amino acids. This TCR came from a woman in her thirties with Graves' hyperthyroidism that later progressed to Graves' ophthalmopathy. The chain has TRBV6-6 and TRBJ1-1; D is unclear. The sample consisted of blood. The CDR3 nucleotides are TGTGCCAGCAGTTACTCGAGACACAGAATGAACACTGAAGCTTTCTTT. Protein sequence: CASSYSRHRMNTEAFF.